A selection of T cell receptor beta chains follows, all from one sample in a study of human T cells and chemical hapten exposure. TCRdb itself ran the RACE reads through MiXCR, one entry per CDR3 protein. This table holds approximately 84,000 distinct CDR3 sequences, approximately 8% found once. Material: whole blood. All receptors come from a male donor in good health. Some clones in this sample may be carry-over from other donors' samples. Both conserved end residues are trimmed from each CDR3.

J,V,CDR3
TRBJ2-7,TRBV5-1,ASSLSGQGPYEQY
TRBJ1-5,TRBV12-3/TRBV12-4,ASSLVGTSNQPQH
TRBJ2-5,TRBV12-3/TRBV12-4,ASSPVQGRLADYQETQY
TRBJ2-1,TRBV3-1,ASSQGGQYNEQF
TRBJ1-6,TRBV10-3,AISEGGDGSPLH
TRBJ2-7,TRBV7-9,ASSFRTSGPTSYEQY
TRBJ2-5,TRBV27,ASSDRGWETQY
TRBJ2-3,TRBV10-3,AAGASGIDTQY
TRBJ2-5,TRBV12-3/TRBV12-4,ASRLFEIEETQY
TRBJ2-7,TRBV12-3/TRBV12-4,ASSGQTSGRAAYEQY
TRBJ1-5,TRBV12-3/TRBV12-4,ASSFWNQPQH
TRBJ2-1,TRBV25-1,ASSESGAGDNEQF
TRBJ2-1,TRBV20-1,SARDPAAGGYRDWGNEQF
TRBJ2-3,TRBV10-1,ASSESRPSTDTQY
TRBJ2-1,TRBV5-4,ASSLGLIADREQF
TRBJ2-2,TRBV6-2/TRBV6-3,ASKWLSPTNTGELF
TRBJ2-1,TRBV6-6,ASSSAPDLLNEQF
TRBJ2-7,TRBV21-1,ASLVGQEY
TRBJ1-1,TRBV4-3,ASSRSSRTPTEAF
TRBJ1-5,TRBV2,ASTKLPSGNQPQH
TRBJ2-7,TRBV2,ASHEGGLYYEQY
TRBJ1-3,TRBV12-3/TRBV12-4,ASSLGQISGNTIY
TRBJ2-3,TRBV6-5,ASSYRGGSTDTQY
TRBJ1-2,TRBV6-6,ASSYSAGGGGYT
TRBJ1-3,TRBV6-5,ASSPDRMVGNTIY
TRBJ1-6,TRBV5-4,ASSEYNSPLH
TRBJ1-1,TRBV9,ASSLGGLMTEAF
TRBJ1-5,TRBV13,ASSPPRANSNQPQH
TRBJ2-2,TRBV4-1,ASSQDIPADTANTGELF
TRBJ2-3,TRBV12-3/TRBV12-4,ASNDRGSTDTQY
TRBJ1-1,TRBV18,ASSPANTEAF
TRBJ2-5,TRBV5-1,ASSLAGRRETQY
TRBJ2-3,TRBV29-1,SARRYPADTQY
TRBJ1-2,TRBV29-1,SVVRGNYGYT
TRBJ1-2,TRBV7-9,ASSLALGHSGYT
TRBJ2-6,TRBV27,ASSVASGANVLT
TRBJ1-2,TRBV15,ATSREIDREDGYT
TRBJ2-7,TRBV27,ASSLSIRRGIEY
TRBJ2-3,TRBV20-1,SASGSGGTDTQY
TRBJ1-4,TRBV5-1,ASSLDGDSTDEKLF
TRBJ1-5,TRBV12-3/TRBV12-4,ASSLATISNQPQH
TRBJ2-4,TRBV20-1,SARDVSLKGGNIQY
TRBJ2-3,TRBV11-2,ASSLVITTGSTDTQY
TRBJ2-7,TRBV12-3/TRBV12-4,ASSPTREYEQY
TRBJ2-2,TRBV6-4,ASSVLASTGELF
TRBJ2-7,TRBV7-8,ASSSATGIDEQY
TRBJ2-1,TRBV27,ASSKGLLVNEQF
TRBJ2-1,TRBV7-9,VSSLASSGGVNNEQF
TRBJ1-1,TRBV29-1,SVFGQARTEAF
TRBJ1-5,TRBV27,ASSLGLNSNQPQH
TRBJ2-7,TRBV6-2/TRBV6-3,ASRALSGFWSYEQY
TRBJ2-1,TRBV12-3/TRBV12-4,ASSFGTGSSYNEQF
TRBJ1-1,TRBV27,ASSLSLGNTEAF
TRBJ2-7,TRBV6-5,ASSYSLQGVHYEQY
TRBJ2-4,TRBV14,ASSQDSRTPY